This entry concerns a single T cell receptor beta chain. The data stem from a study of PD-1 blockade in classical Hodgkin lymphoma. V gave up 3 bases and J gave up 7 bases, with 10 bases separating them. Germline loops: CDR1 SGHRS, CDR2 YFSETQ. The CDR3 is made up of 12 amino acids. The data were produced by immunoSEQ multiplex PCR, yet TCRdb's version contains in-frame clones alone and is incomplete. The data contain some 93,000 clones, roughly 87% of them seen just once; the ten biggest clones take up over 8.5%. Relapses following autologous stem cell transplantation were seen in all patients, with brentuximab vedotin exposure varying.

Sequencing used peripheral blood mononuclear cells (PBMCs), obtained before the second cycle of nivolumab. This rearrangement joins TRBV5-1 to TRBJ1-1; D is perhaps TRBD1 (5 bases). This receptor was identified in a human donor with classical Hodgkin lymphoma. The CDR3 spells CASSWDGIEAFF. The CDR3 DNA sequence: TGCGCCAGCAGCTGGGACGGCATTGAAGCTTTCTTT. Variable domain in full (rest from reference TRBV5-1 and TRBJ1-1): KAGVTQTPRYLIKTRGQQVTLSCSPISGHRSVSWYQQTPGQGLQFLFEYFSETQRNKGNFPGRFSGRQFSNSRSEMNVSTLELGDSALYLCASSWDGIEAFFGQGTRLTVV.